The clone carrying this TCR beta chain was recorded many times. Its cognate antigen is unknown. CDR1 is DFQATT and CDR2 is SNEGSKA in the germline V gene (reference sequence). The length of the CDR3 is 12 residues. Trimming took 3 bases from V and 9 from J, leaving 12 bases between them. These data originate in a study of T cells in Graves' hyperthyroidism and ophthalmopathy. Study findings and constraints: Expanded thyroid clonotypes (above 0.001) were mostly also found in blood.

What was amplified from RNA transcripts were TCR beta CDR3 regions. HTBI primers were used for first-round RT-PCR of the TCR CDR3. TCRdb analysed the multiplex PCR reads with MiXCR anew, one entry per CDR3 protein. The sample lists some 800,000 distinct CDR3 sequences; 38% were seen once. Sequences were obtained from blood. This sequence joins TRBV20-1 and TRBJ1-5; D remains unclear. This receptor was taken from a man aged 18 to 29 with Graves' hyperthyroidism. The CDR3 DNA reads TGCAGTGCTAGCAGGCCTGAGAGGCCCCAGCATTTT. As protein: CSASRPERPQHF.